This passage covers 6 T cell receptor beta chains from one sample sequenced in a study of cytomegalovirus exposure and HLA in healthy donors. Primers for the PCR totalled 60 Vbeta and 13 Jbeta. Only in-frame clones appear in the TCRdb table, and some are missing; sequencing was by immunoSEQ multiplex PCR. The data hold 90,000 to 130,000 clones, with 70% to 90% observed a single time. Material for sequencing was PBMCs. These receptors all stem from a man in his forties or fifties in good health and CMV-seronegative.

V gene TRBV7-8 combines with J gene TRBJ1-1, with D unresolved. CDR3 size: 13 residues. V lost 1 base, J lost 7 bases, and 10 bases lay in between. Per the germline V gene, CDR1 is SGHVS and CDR2 is FQNEAQ. The CDR3: CASSLEDNVEAFF. CDR3 nucleotide sequence: TGTGCCAGCAGCTTAGAAGACAATGTTGAAGCTTTCTTT.

V gene TRBV28 combines with J gene TRBJ1-2, with D hard to call. This CDR3 contains 11 residues. The ends were cut back, 7 bases at V and 3 bases at J, with 6 bases in the middle. The V gene's germline CDR1 is MDHEN and CDR2 SYDVKM. Here the CDR3 DNA reads TGTGCCAGCATGGCGGACTATGGCTACACCTTC. As protein: CASMADYGYTF.

This clone was seen just once. V and J are TRBV23-1 and TRBJ1-1, with D perhaps TRBD1 (6 bases). TRBV23-1 is assigned to the ORF class and has an uncertain function. The CDR3 sequence is 14 residues long. The V end was cut by 4 bases, the J end by 6 bases, with 15 bases between. The CDR3: CASSPLWGLAEAFF. CDR3 nucleotide sequence: TGCGCCAGCAGTCCCCTCTGGGGGCTCGCTGAAGCTTTCTTT.

The J gene is TRBJ1-6, the V gene TRBV21-1. TRBV21-1 is shown as a pseudogene. CDR3 length equals 14 residues. The DNA for the CDR3 is TGTGCCAGCAGCAACGCCCCCGGCGGTTCACCCCTCCACTTT. Its translation is CASSNAPGGSPLHF.

This sequence joins TRBV7-2 and TRBJ1-3; unclear D gene. In germline, CDR1 is SGHTA, CDR2 FQGNSA. The length of the CDR3 is 14 residues. V shed 1 base and J shed 4 bases, with 8 bases lying between them. This CDR3 reads CASSLGSWGNTIYF. DNA of the CDR3: TGTGCCAGCAGCTTAGGTAGCTGGGGAAACACCATATATTTT.

As DNA, the CDR3 is TGTGCCAGCAGTTACTCGAGCAGGGGGTACGAGCAGTACTTC. Its protein is CASSYSSRGYEQYF. The rearrangement uses TRBV6-5 and TRBJ2-7; 7 positions agree with TRBD1. The CDR3 sequence is 14 residues long. The ends lost 0 bases at V and 4 bases at J; junction bases unmatched: 3. Germline loops: CDR1 MNHEY, CDR2 SVGAGI.